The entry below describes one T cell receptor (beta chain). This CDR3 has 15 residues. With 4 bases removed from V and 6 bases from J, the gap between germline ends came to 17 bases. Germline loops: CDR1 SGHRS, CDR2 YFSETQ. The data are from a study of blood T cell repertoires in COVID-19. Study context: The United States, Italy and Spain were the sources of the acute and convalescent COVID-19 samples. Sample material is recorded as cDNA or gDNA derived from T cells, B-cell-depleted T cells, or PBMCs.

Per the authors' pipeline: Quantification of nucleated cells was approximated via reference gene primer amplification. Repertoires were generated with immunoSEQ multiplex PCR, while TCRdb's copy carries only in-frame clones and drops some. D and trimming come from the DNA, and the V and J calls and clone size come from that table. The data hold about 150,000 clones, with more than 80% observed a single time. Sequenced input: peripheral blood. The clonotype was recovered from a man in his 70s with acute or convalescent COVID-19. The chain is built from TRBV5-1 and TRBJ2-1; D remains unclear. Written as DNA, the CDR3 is TGCGCCAGCAGCCTACGACTGGGTTCCCGCAATGAGCAGTTCTTC. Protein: CASSLRLGSRNEQFF.